The entry that follows covers one T cell receptor (beta chain) sequence. No antigen is known for it. The data originate from a study of identical twins. Notes on the study in general: Carriage of fewer insertions was seen in abundant cord blood beta clonotypes, whereas memory repertoires showed none. Rather than following the same donors, the conclusions depended on cross-sectional statistical analysis. Invariant MAIT and iNKT cells could partly confound zero-insertion analyses.

Unique molecular identifiers were present on the cDNA, which also gained a universal primer site by template switching. TCRdb independently ran MiXCR on the 5' RACE reads; one entry per CDR3 protein. Of around 530,000 distinct CDR3 sequences in the sample, roughly 15% were seen once. Germline CDR1 and CDR2: MNHEY and SMNVEV (reference sequence). This CDR3 contains 16 residues. Deletions cut 1 base from V and 0 bases from J, with 11 bases between. This sample was shared with a second study, whose subject was yellow fever vaccine responses in identical twins.

The receptor was isolated from a woman younger than 35 in good health. The rearrangement links TRBV27 to TRBJ2-3; no clear D gene. Sequencing was done on a sample of CD4+ T cells sorted from blood. The DNA of the CDR3 is TGTGCCAGCAGTTTATTCTTTAGCATTAGCACAGATACGCAGTATTTT. Protein: CASSLFFSISTDTQYF.